Listed here are 8 T cell receptor beta chains from one sample, sequenced in a study of cytomegalovirus exposure and HLA in healthy donors. The PCR had 60 Vbeta and 13 Jbeta primers. The data were produced by immunoSEQ multiplex PCR, yet TCRdb's version contains in-frame clones alone and is incomplete. The sample holds more than 150,000 clones, roughly four fifths seen once. Material: PBMCs. The receptors shown here come from a woman between 18 and 29 years old in good health and CMV-seronegative.

V and J are TRBV19 and TRBJ2-1; D is unclear. CDR1 and CDR2 from the germline V gene are LNHDA and SQIVND (reference sequence). This CDR3 spans 13 amino acids. V was shortened by 5 bases and J by 6 bases, with 11 bases between the two germline ends. CDR3 in DNA: TGTGCCAGTAGTTCCTCCCACTTCAATGAGCAGTTCTTC. Residues: CASSSSHFNEQFF.

The chain carries TRBV9 and TRBJ2-1, with D possibly matching TRBD1 (5 bases). The CDR3 has 17 residues. Between the trimmed V and J ends, which lost 1 base and 1 base, there was a span of 15 bases. Germline CDR1 reads SGDLS; CDR2 reads YYNGEE. The CDR3 here is CASSVHVGQGSYNEQFF. The CDR3 coding sequence is TGTGCCAGCAGCGTACATGTCGGTCAGGGATCCTACAATGAGCAGTTCTTC. The full variable domain, its missing parts supplied by reference TRBV9 and TRBJ2-1, is DSGVTQTPKHLITATGQRVTLRCSPRSGDLSVYWYQQSLDQGLQFLIQYYNGEERAKGNILERFSAQQFPDLHSELNLSSLELGDSALYFCASSVHVGQGSYNEQFFGPGTRLTVL.

The V and J genes are TRBV29-1 and TRBJ1-3, with D tentatively TRBD1 (6 bases). Trimming took off 4 bases at V and 2 bases at J, with 15 bases between the two ends. The length of the CDR3 is 15 residues. Germline V gives CDR1 SQVTM, CDR2 ANQGSEA. Here the CDR3 reads CSVAFVTGPGNTIYF. The CDR3 bases are TGCAGCGTTGCTTTCGTTACAGGGCCTGGAAACACCATATATTTT.

This clone was detected only once. The chain couples TRBV29-1 to TRBJ1-1, with 9 bases matching TRBD1. Unmatched junction bases numbered 1, after V lost 6 bases and J lost 2 bases. CDR3 length equals 12 residues. CDR1 and CDR2 (germline): SQVTM, ANQGSEA. The chain's CDR3 is CSVDRGNTEAFF. The CDR3 region has the DNA TGCAGCGTGGACAGGGGAAACACTGAAGCTTTCTTT.

The chain joins TRBV5-8 to TRBJ2-1, with TRBD1 identical over 7 bases. The CDR3 covers 13 residues. V shed 5 bases, J shed 5 bases, and the junction held 4 bases outside the gene matches. Germline CDR1 and CDR2: SGHTS and YDEGEE. The CDR3 DNA reads as TGTGCCAGCAGGGAACAGGGGAACAATGAGCAGTTCTTC. This gives the protein CASREQGNNEQFF.

This sequence joins TRBV9 and TRBJ2-2; D remains ambiguous. V was clipped by 0 bases and J by 10 bases, with 10 bases between them. Germline V gene sequence: CDR1 SGDLS, CDR2 YYNGEE. This CDR3 has 13 residues. Here the CDR3 DNA reads TGTGCCAGCAGCGTAGCGGGTAGAGAGGAGCTGTTTTTT. This sequence encodes CASSVAGREELFF.

The chain links TRBV28 to TRBJ2-7; 11 bases fit TRBD2. With V trimmed by 6 bases and J by 4 bases, 5 bases remained unmatched. This CDR3 region has 14 residues. Germline V gene data show CDR1 as MDHEN and CDR2 as SYDVKM. The CDR3 nucleotides read TGTGCCAGCAGCCGTACTAGCGGGAGATACGAGCAGTACTTC. This sequence encodes CASSRTSGRYEQYF.

The DNA for the CDR3 is TGTGCCAGCAGCTTGGACAGGGATACGCAGTATTTT. Its protein product is CASSLDRDTQYF. The chain links TRBV5-4 to TRBJ2-3; TRBD1 is a possible D gene (5 bases). Deletions cut 0 bases from V and 6 bases from J, with 5 bases between. The CDR3 extends over 12 amino acids. Germline-derived CDR1 and CDR2 are SGHNT and YYREEE (reference sequence).